This record looks at one T cell receptor (beta chain) sequence and its context. Its target antigen remains unknown. No much larger clone is present one base from it, and per-base qualities are unavailable. TCRbeta CDR3 regions were amplified from genomic DNA by means of the immunoSEQ Assay, a bias-controlled multiplex PCR. For the original study's pipeline: The number of nucleated cells in each sample was estimated from the amplification of reference gene primers within the assay. To quantify the absolute abundance of each unique TCRbeta CDR3 rearrangement, sequence reads were collapsed and filtered. For each sample, productive Simpson clonality was calculated by taking the square root of Simpson's diversity index across productive rearrangements. Imported from immuneACCESS, the table was reduced by TCRdb to in-frame sequences with V and J called. These copies leave out some clones; in studies compared against another copy, an unresolved V gene accounts for under half, and the cause of the remainder is not known. The V and J calls and clone size were taken over from that table, and D and trimming were inferred from the DNA. Counted in this sample were around 340,000 clones; around nine tenths of them appeared once. 3% to 4.5% of the sample lies in the top ten.

This specimen comes from a study of blood T cell repertoires in COVID-19 (dated by TCRdb to between 2020 and 2021). For context, the study as a whole: Samples from collaborators originated in the United States, Italy and Spain and spanned both the acute and convalescent phases of COVID-19. Sample metadata almost always included a de-identified subject ID, COVID-19 status, age in years and sex. Where available, HLA class I and class II types were taken from metadata supplied by the sample provider and were not determined by assay-based typing. The samples were drawn from two sources: the first 160 participants of the ongoing ImmuneRACE study, and 1,200 or so subjects contributed by 6 global collaborators. A freely available public database, intended as a resource for researchers studying the immune response to SARS-CoV-2, is where the repertoires were released. The material from the prospective study consisted of cDNA or gDNA derived from T cells, B-cell-depleted T cells, or PBMCs. Subjects who had been exposed to COVID-19, were actively infected with it, or had recovered from it provided the deeply sampled blood TCRbeta repertoires that made up the dataset.

On the study overall, not on this receptor specifically: The amount of clinical and demographic metadata varied by source and participant and was provided uncurated.

At one collaborating source in Seattle, patients were enrolled during active infection and were followed longitudinally through the course of disease. The collaborating institutions used their own protocols to collect whole blood in K2EDTA tubes. For TCRbeta analysis, collaborator samples were shipped as frozen whole blood, as isolated PBMCs, or as DNA extracted from either sample type. This clonotype originated in a woman aged 60-75 years with COVID-19, enrolled during active disease. Sequenced input: peripheral blood.

This receptor has the CDR3 CAWSPGTSGGGEQFF. The DNA sequence is as follows: TGTGCCTGGAGTCCCGGGACTAGCGGGGGTGGTGAGCAGTTCTTC. This chain joins TRBV30 to TRBJ2-1; a stretch of 14 junction bases matches TRBD2. There are 15 amino acids in the CDR3, from cysteine to phenylalanine inclusive. CDR3 DNA only is kept here, 45 bases in frame from base 1. Compared with germline, V lacks 2 bases and J lacks 9 bases; bases without a gene match: 6. CDR1 and CDR2 (GTSNPN, SVGIG) derive from the germline V gene (reference sequence).